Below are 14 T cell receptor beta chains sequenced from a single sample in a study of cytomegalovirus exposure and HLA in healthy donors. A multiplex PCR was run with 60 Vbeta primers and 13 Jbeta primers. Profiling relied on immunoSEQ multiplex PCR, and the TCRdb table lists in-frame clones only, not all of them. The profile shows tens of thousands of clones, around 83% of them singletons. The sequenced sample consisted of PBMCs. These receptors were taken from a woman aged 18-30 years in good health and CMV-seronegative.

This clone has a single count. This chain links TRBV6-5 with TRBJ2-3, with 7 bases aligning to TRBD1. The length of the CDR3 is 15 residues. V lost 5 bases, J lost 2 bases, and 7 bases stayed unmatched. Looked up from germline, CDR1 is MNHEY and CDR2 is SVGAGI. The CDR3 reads CASSQVGGPTDTQYF. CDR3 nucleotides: TGTGCCAGCAGTCAAGTAGGGGGCCCCACAGATACGCAGTATTTT.

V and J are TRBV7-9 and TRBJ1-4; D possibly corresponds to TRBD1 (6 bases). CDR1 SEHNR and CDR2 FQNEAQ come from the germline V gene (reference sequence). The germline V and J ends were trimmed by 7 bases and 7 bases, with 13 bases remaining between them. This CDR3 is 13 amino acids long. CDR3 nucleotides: TGTGCCAGCAAGGGGGGGGAAGGTGAAAAACTGTTTTTT. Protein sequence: CASKGGEGEKLFF.

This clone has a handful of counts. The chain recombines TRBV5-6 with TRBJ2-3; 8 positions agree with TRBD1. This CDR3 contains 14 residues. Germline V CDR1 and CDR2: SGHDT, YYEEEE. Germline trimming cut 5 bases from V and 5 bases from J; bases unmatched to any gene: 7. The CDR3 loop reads CASSLRQGKDTQYF. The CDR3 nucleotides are TGTGCCAGCAGTTTACGACAGGGGAAAGATACGCAGTATTTT.

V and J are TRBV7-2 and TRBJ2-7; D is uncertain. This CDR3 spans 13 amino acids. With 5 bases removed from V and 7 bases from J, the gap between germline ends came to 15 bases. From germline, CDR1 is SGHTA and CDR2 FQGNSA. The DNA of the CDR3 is TGTGCCAGCAGCCCCTACTACCCTGGGGAGCAGTACTTC. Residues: CASSPYYPGEQYF.

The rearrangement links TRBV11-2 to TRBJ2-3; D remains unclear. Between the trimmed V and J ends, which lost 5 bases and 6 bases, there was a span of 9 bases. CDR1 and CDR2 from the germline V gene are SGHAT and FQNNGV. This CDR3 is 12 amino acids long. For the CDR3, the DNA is TGTGCCAGCAGCCCTCTTTCGGATACGCAGTATTTT. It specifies CASSPLSDTQYF. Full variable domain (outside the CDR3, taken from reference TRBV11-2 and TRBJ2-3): EAGVAQSPRYKIIEKRQSVAFWCNPISGHATLYWYQQILGQGPKLLIQFQNNGVVDDSQLPKDRFSAERLKGVDSTLKIQPAKLEDSAVYLCASSPLSDTQYFGPGTRLTVL.

The DNA for the CDR3 is TGTGCCTGGAGTTCGGGGGGTCTCCCCGGGGAGCTGTTTTTT. Translated, it gives CAWSSGGLPGELFF. This chain connects TRBV30 to TRBJ2-2, with 7 bases identical to TRBD2. CDR3 size: 14 residues. Per the germline V gene, CDR1 is GTSNPN and CDR2 is SVGIG (reference sequence). Trimming cost V 2 bases and J 6 bases; bases outside gene matches: 6. The full variable domain, rest sourced from reference TRBV30 and TRBJ2-2, is SQTIHQWPATLVQPVGSPLSLECTVEGTSNPNLYWYRQAAGRGLQLLFYSVGIGQISSEVPQNLSASRPQDRQFILSSKKLLLSDSGFYLCAWSSGGLPGELFFGEGSRLTVL.

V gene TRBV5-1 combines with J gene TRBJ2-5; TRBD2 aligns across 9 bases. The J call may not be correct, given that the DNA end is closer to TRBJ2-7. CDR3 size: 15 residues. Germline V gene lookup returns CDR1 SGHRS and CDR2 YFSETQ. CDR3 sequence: CASRFSGSFGYEQYF. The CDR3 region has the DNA TGCGCCAGCAGGTTTAGCGGGAGCTTCGGGTACGAGCAGTACTTC.

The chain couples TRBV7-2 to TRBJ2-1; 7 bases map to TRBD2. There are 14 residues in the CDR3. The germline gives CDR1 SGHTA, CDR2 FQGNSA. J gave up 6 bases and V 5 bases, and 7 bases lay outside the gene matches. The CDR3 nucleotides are TGTGCCAGCAGCGCGCGGACGGGAGGCAATGAGCAGTTCTTC. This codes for CASSARTGGNEQFF.

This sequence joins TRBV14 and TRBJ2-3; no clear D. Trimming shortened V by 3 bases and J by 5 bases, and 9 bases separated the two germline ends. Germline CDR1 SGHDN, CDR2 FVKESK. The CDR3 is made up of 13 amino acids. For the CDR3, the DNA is TGTGCCAGCAGCCAGAGCTCATTAGATACGCAGTATTTT. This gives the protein CASSQSSLDTQYF.

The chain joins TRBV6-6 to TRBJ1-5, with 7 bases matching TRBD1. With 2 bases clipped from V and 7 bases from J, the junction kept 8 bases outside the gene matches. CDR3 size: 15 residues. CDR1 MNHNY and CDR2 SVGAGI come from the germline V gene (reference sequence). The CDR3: CASSYGRQGEQPQHF. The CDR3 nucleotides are TGTGCCAGCAGTTACGGCAGACAGGGCGAGCAGCCCCAGCATTTT.

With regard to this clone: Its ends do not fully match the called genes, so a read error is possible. CDR3 in DNA: TGTGCCAGCAGCGAGGAGGGATATAGCAATCAGCCCCAGAATTTT. Amino acids: CASSEEGYSNQPQNF. This chain links TRBV6-1 with TRBJ1-5; no firm D call. CDR1 and CDR2 (germline): MNHNS, SASEGT. The CDR3 has 15 residues.

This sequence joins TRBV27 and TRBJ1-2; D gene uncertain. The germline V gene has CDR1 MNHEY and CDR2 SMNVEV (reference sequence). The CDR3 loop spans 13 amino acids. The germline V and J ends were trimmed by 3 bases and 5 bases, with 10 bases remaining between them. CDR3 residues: CASSFTPQYGYTF. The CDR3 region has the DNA TGTGCCAGCAGTTTTACACCTCAATATGGCTACACCTTC.

The CDR3 DNA reads TGTGCCAGCAGCCAGGTTCCAGGGAACTATGGCTACACCTTC. The encoded protein is CASSQVPGNYGYTF. The chain uses TRBV6-5 and TRBJ1-2; weak D call: TRBD1 (5 bases). The germline V and J ends were trimmed by 6 bases and 2 bases, with 13 bases remaining between them. The V gene's germline CDR1 is MNHEY and CDR2 SVGAGI. The CDR3 sequence is 14 residues long.

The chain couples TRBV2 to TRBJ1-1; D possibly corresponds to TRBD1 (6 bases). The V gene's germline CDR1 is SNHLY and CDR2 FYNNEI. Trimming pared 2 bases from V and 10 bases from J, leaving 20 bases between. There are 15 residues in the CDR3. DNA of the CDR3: TGTGCCAGCAGTGAACGTGAAGACAGGACATGGGGAGCTTTCTTT. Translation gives CASSEREDRTWGAFF.